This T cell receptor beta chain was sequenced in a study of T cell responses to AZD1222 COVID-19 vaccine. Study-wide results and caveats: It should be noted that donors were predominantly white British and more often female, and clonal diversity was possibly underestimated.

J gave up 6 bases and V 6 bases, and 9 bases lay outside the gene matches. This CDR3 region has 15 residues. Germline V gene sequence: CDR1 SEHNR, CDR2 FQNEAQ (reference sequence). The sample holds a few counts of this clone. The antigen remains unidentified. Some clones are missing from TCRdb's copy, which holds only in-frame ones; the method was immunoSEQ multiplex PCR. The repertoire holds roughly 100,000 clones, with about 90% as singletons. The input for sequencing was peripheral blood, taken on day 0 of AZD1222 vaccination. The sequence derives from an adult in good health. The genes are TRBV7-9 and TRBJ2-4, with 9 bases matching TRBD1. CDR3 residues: CASSPVVGQGNIQYF. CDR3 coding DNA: TGTGCCAGCAGTCCTGTCGTGGGACAGGGAAACATTCAGTACTTC.